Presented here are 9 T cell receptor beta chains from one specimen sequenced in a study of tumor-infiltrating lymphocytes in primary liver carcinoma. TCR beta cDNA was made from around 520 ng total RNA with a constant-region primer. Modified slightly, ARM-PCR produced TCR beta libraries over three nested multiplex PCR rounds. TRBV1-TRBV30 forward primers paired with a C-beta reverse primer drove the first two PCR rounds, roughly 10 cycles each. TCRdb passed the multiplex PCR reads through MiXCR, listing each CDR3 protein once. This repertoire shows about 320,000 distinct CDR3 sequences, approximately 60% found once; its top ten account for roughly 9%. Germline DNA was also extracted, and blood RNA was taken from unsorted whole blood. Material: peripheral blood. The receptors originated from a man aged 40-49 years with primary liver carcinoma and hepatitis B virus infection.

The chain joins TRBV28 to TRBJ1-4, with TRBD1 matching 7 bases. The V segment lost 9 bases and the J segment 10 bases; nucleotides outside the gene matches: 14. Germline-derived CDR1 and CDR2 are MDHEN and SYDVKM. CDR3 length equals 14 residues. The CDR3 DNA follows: TGTGCCAGTACTCCGGGACAGACTGAGAGAAAACTGTTTTTT. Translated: CASTPGQTERKLFF. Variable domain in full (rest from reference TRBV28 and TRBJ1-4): DVKVTQSSRYLVKRTGEKVFLECVQDMDHENMFWYRQDPGLGLRLIYFSYDVKMKEKGDIPEGYSVSREKKERFSLILESASTNQTSMYLCASTPGQTERKLFFGSGTQLSVL.

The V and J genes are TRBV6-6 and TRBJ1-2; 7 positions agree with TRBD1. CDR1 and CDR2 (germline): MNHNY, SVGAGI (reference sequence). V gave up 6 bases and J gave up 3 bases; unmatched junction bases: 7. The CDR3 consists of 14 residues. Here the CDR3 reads CASRFSGTDYGYTF. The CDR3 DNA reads TGTGCCAGCAGGTTCTCCGGGACAGACTATGGCTACACCTTC.

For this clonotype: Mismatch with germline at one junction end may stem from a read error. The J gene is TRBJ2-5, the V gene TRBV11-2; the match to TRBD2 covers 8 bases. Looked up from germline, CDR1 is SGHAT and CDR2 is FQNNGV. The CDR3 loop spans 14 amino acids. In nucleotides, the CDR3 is TGTGCCAACAGCTTCAGCGGGGGACAAGAGATCCAGTACTTC. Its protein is CANSFSGGQEIQYF.

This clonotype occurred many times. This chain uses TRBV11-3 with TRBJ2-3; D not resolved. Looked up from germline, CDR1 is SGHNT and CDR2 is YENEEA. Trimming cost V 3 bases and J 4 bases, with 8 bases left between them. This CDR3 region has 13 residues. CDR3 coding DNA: TGTGCCAGCAGCTTTTTGCTCTCAGATACGCAGTATTTT. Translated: CASSFLLSDTQYF.

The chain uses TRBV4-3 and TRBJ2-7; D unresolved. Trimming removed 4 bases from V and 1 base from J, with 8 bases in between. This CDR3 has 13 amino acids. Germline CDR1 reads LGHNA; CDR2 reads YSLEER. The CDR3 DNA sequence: TGCGCCAGCAGCCGCGTGCATTCCTACGAGCAGTACTTC. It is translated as CASSRVHSYEQYF.

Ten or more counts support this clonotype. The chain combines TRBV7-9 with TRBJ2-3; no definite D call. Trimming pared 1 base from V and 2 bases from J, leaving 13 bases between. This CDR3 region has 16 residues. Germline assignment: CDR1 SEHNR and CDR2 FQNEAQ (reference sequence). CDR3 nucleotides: TGTGCCAGCAGCTTAGGTCTCAGCGAGCACACAGATACGCAGTATTTT. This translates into CASSLGLSEHTDTQYF.

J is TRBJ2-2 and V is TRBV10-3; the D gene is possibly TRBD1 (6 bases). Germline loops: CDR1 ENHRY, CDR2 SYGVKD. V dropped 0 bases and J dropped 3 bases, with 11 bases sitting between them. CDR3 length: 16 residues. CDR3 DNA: TGTGCCATCAGTGAGTCGAGAGGGGGAGACACCGGGGAGCTGTTTTTT. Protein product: CAISESRGGDTGELFF.

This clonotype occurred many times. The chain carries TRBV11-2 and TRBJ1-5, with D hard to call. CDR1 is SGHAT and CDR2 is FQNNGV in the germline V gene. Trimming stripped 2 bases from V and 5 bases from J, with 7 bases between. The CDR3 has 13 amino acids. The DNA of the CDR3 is TGTGCCAGCAGCTTAAGCTACGATCAGCCCCAGCATTTT. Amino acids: CASSLSYDQPQHF.

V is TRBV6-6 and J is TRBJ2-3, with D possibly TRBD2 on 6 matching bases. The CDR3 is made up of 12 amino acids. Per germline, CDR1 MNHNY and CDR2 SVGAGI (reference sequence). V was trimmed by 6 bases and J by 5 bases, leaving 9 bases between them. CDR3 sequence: CASRGAGDTQYF. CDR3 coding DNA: TGTGCCAGCAGGGGAGCGGGAGATACGCAGTATTTT.